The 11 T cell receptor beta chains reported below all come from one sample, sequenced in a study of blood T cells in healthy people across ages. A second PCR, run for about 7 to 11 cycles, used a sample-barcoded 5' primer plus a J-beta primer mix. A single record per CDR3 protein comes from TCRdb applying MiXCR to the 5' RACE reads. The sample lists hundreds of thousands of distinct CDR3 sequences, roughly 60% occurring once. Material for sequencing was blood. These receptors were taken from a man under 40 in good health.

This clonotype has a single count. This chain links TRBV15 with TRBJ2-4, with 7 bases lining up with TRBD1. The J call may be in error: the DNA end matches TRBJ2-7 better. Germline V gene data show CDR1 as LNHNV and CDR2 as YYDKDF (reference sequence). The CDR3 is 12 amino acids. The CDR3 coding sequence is TGTGCCACCGGGACAGAAAACTACGAGCAGTACTTC. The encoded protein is CATGTENYEQYF.

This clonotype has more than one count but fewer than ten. The DNA for the CDR3 is TGTGCCAGCAGTGAAGCCTGGGGGGCTTACAATGAGCAGTTCTTC. This sequence encodes CASSEAWGAYNEQFF. The chain has TRBV2 and TRBJ2-1; D possibly uses TRBD1 or TRBD2 (6 bases each). This CDR3 comprises 15 residues. From germline, CDR1 is SNHLY and CDR2 FYNNEI. Trimming took off 0 bases at V and 4 bases at J, with 10 bases between the two ends.

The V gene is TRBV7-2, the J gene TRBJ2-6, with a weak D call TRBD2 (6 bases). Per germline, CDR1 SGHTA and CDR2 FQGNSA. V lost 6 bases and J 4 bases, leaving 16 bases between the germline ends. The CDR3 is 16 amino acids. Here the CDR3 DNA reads TGTGCCAGCAGTTTCTCCGGGGGTCTCGGGGCCAACGTCCTGACTTTC. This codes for CASSFSGGLGANVLTF.

CDR3 amino acids: CSALGQLSGANVLTF. DNA of the CDR3: TGCAGTGCTTTGGGACAGCTCTCTGGGGCCAACGTCCTGACTTTC. This chain links TRBV20-1 with TRBJ2-6, with 7 bases that match TRBD1. This CDR3 has 15 residues. Germline CDR1 and CDR2: DFQATT and SNEGSKA (reference sequence). The ends lost 5 bases at V and 0 bases at J; junction bases unmatched: 4.

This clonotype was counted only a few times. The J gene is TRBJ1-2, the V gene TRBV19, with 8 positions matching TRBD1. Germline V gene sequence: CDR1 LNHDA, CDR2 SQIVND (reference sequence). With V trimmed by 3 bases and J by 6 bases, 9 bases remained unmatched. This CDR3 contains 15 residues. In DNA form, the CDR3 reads TGTGCCAGTAGTATTGCAGGGGGCGTTGTGAATGGCTACACCTTC. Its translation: CASSIAGGVVNGYTF. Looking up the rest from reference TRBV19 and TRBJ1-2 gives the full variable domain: DGGITQSPKYLFRKEGQNVTLSCEQNLNHDAMYWYRQDPGQGLRLIYYSQIVNDFQKGDIAEGYSVSREKKESFPLTVTSAQKNPTAFYLCASSIAGGVVNGYTFGSGTRLTVV.

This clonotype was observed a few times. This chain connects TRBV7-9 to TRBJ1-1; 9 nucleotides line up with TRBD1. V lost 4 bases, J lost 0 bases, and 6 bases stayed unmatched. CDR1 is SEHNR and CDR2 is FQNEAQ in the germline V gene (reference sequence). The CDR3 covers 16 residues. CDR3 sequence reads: CASSSTGGTLNTEAFF. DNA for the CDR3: TGTGCCAGCAGCTCGACAGGGGGGACTCTGAACACTGAAGCTTTCTTT. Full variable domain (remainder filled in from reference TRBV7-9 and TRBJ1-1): DTGVSQNPRHKITKRGQNVTFRCDPISEHNRLYWYRQTLGQGPEFLTYFQNEAQLEKSRLLSDRFSAERPKGSFSTLEIQRTEQGDSAMYLCASSSTGGTLNTEAFFGQGTRLTVV.

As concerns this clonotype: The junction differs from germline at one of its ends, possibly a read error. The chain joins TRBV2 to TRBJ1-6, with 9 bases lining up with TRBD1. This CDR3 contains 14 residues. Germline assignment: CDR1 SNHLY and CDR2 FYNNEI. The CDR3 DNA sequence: TGTGCCAGCAGTGGGACAGGGGACCCTTCACCCCCCCACTTT. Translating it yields CASSGTGDPSPPHF.

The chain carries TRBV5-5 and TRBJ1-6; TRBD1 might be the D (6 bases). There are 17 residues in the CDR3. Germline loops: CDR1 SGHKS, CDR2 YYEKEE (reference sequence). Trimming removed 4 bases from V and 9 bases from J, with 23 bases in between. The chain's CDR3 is CASSLLPDSNQISPLHF. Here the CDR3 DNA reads TGTGCCAGCAGCCTTCTACCGGACAGTAATCAAATTTCACCCCTCCACTTT.

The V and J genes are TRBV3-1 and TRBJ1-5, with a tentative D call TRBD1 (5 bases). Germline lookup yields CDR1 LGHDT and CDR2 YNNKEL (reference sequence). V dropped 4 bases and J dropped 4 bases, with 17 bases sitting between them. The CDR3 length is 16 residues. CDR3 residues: CASSRTPGPGNQPQHF. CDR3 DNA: TGTGCCAGCAGCCGGACGCCGGGACCGGGGAATCAGCCCCAGCATTTT.

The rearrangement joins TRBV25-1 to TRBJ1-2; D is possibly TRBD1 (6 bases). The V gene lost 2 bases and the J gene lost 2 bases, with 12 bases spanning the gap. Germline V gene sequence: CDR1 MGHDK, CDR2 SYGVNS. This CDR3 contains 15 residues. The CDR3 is CASSEPGTPNYGYTF. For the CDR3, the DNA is TGTGCCAGCAGTGAACCCGGGACACCCAACTATGGCTACACCTTC.

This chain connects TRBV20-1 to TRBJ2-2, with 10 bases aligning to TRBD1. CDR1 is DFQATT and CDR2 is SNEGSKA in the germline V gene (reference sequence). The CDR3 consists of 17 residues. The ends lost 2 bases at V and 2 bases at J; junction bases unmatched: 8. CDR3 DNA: TGCAGTGCTAGATATGCGGGGACAGGGGCCAACACCGGGGAGCTGTTTTTT. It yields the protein CSARYAGTGANTGELFF.